Listed below are T cell receptor beta chains from one sample, sequenced in a study of control samples from healthy donors and cancer patients. Clones were sequenced by immunoSEQ multiplex PCR, and TCRdb holds only the in-frame ones, with some missing. The top ten clones hold almost 4% of a sample with 45,000 to 60,000 clones, 94% of them seen once. Sequences were obtained from blood. The source is a man aged 25 to 45 in good health. The CDR3 runs from the conserved cysteine through the conserved F or W. Fields, in order: clone size, J gene, V gene, D gene, CDR3 protein, CDR3 DNA. D genes are given only for firm matches. Some rows have no size entry. The others give once, few or many, or a class for an expanded clone.

clone size: NA
J gene: TRBJ2-7
V gene: TRBV6-2/TRBV6-3
D gene: NA
CDR3 protein: CASSYLRGDSYEQYF
CDR3 DNA: TGTGCCAGCAGTTACCTACGCGGGGATTCCTACGAGCAGTACTTC

clone size: NA
J gene: TRBJ1-4
V gene: TRBV5-6
D gene: NA
CDR3 protein: CASGHRNEKLFF
CDR3 DNA: TGTGCCAGCGGACACAGGAATGAAAAACTGTTTTTT

clone size: NA
J gene: TRBJ2-5
V gene: TRBV9
D gene: TRBD1
CDR3 protein: CASSQDRGLRTQYF
CDR3 DNA: TGTGCCAGCAGTCAGGACAGGGGGCTACGGACCCAGTACTTC

clone size: NA
J gene: TRBJ1-3
V gene: TRBV7-2
D gene: NA
CDR3 protein: CASSLGRGTRRSGNTIYF
CDR3 DNA: TGTGCCAGCAGCTTAGGACGCGGTACCCGGAGGTCTGGAAACACCATATATTTT

clone size: NA
J gene: TRBJ2-1
V gene: TRBV10-2
D gene: TRBD2
CDR3 protein: CASSETSGRSQQFF
CDR3 DNA: TGCGCCAGCAGTGAGACTAGCGGGAGGTCCCAGCAGTTCTTC

clone size: once
J gene: TRBJ1-4
V gene: TRBV3-1/TRBV3-2
D gene: NA
CDR3 protein: CASSQVAREKLFF
CDR3 DNA: TGTGCCAGCAGCCAGGTAGCACGGGAAAAACTGTTTTTT

clone size: NA
J gene: TRBJ1-2
V gene: TRBV9
D gene: NA
CDR3 protein: CASSGGTGNSGYTF
CDR3 DNA: TGTGCCAGCAGCGGAGGAACAGGGAATTCTGGCTACACCTTC

clone size: NA
J gene: TRBJ2-7
V gene: TRBV18
D gene: NA
CDR3 protein: CASSPVSYEQYF
CDR3 DNA: TGTGCCAGCTCACCAGTCTCCTACGAGCAGTACTTC

clone size: NA
J gene: TRBJ2-3
V gene: TRBV3-1/TRBV3-2
D gene: TRBD1
CDR3 protein: CASSHYQQGAGDTQYF
CDR3 DNA: TGTGCCAGCAGCCACTATCAGCAGGGGGCGGGAGATACGCAGTATTTT

clone size: NA
J gene: TRBJ2-3
V gene: TRBV6-6
D gene: NA
CDR3 protein: CASIASRRGTDTQYF
CDR3 DNA: TGTGCCAGCATCGCGTCCAGGAGGGGCACAGATACGCAGTATTTT

clone size: NA
J gene: TRBJ2-1
V gene: TRBV19
D gene: TRBD2
CDR3 protein: CASSIREGGHEQFF
CDR3 DNA: TGTGCCAGTAGTATTCGGGAGGGGGGCCATGAGCAGTTCTTC

clone size: NA
J gene: TRBJ2-5
V gene: TRBV11-2
D gene: TRBD2
CDR3 protein: CASSLRGSGRAQETQYF
CDR3 DNA: TGTGCCAGCAGCCTCCGCGGAAGCGGGAGAGCACAAGAGACCCAGTACTTC

clone size: NA
J gene: TRBJ2-3
V gene: TRBV9
D gene: NA
CDR3 protein: CASSVEGGTSTDTQYF
CDR3 DNA: TGTGCCAGCAGCGTAGAGGGCGGTACTAGCACAGATACGCAGTATTTT

clone size: NA
J gene: TRBJ1-1
V gene: TRBV12-3/TRBV12-4
D gene: NA
CDR3 protein: CASSAQGRTEAFF
CDR3 DNA: TGTGCCAGCAGTGCACAGGGTCGGACTGAAGCTTTCTTT

clone size: NA
J gene: TRBJ1-5
V gene: TRBV7-2
D gene: NA
CDR3 protein: CASSLWEDNQPQHF
CDR3 DNA: TGTGCCAGCAGCTTATGGGAGGACAATCAGCCCCAGCATTTT

clone size: NA
J gene: TRBJ2-7
V gene: TRBV5-1
D gene: NA
CDR3 protein: CASSPRGYEQYF
CDR3 DNA: TGCGCCAGCAGCCCCCGAGGCTACGAGCAGTACTTC

clone size: NA
J gene: TRBJ2-5
V gene: TRBV4-1
D gene: NA
CDR3 protein: CASSQVFQETQYF
CDR3 DNA: TGCGCCAGCAGCCAAGTATTCCAAGAGACCCAGTACTTC

clone size: NA
J gene: TRBJ2-5
V gene: TRBV11-2
D gene: NA
CDR3 protein: CASSKGAGETQYF
CDR3 DNA: TGTGCCAGCAGTAAGGGGGCGGGGGAGACCCAGTACTTC

clone size: NA
J gene: TRBJ2-3
V gene: TRBV28
D gene: NA
CDR3 protein: CASSSPTARTDTQYF
CDR3 DNA: TGTGCCAGCAGTTCCCCGACTGCTCGCACAGATACGCAGTATTTT

clone size: NA
J gene: TRBJ2-7
V gene: TRBV19
D gene: NA
CDR3 protein: CASSHGEGAPYEQYF
CDR3 DNA: TGTGCCAGTAGTCATGGAGAGGGTGCCCCCTACGAGCAGTACTTC

clone size: NA
J gene: TRBJ2-3
V gene: TRBV5-4
D gene: TRBD2
CDR3 protein: CASSFGTSGRVPDTQYF
CDR3 DNA: TGTGCCAGCAGCTTCGGGACTAGCGGGAGGGTGCCAGATACGCAGTATTTT

clone size: NA
J gene: TRBJ2-7
V gene: TRBV27
D gene: NA
CDR3 protein: CASSLSQGPNEQYF
CDR3 DNA: TGTGCCAGCAGTTTATCCCAGGGACCCAACGAGCAGTACTTC

clone size: NA
J gene: TRBJ2-3
V gene: TRBV7-8
D gene: NA
CDR3 protein: CASSLAGAASTDTQYF
CDR3 DNA: TGTGCCAGCAGCTTAGCAGGCGCAGCTAGCACAGATACGCAGTATTTT

clone size: NA
J gene: TRBJ1-1
V gene: TRBV11-2
D gene: NA
CDR3 protein: CASSLVPGDTEAFF
CDR3 DNA: TGTGCCAGCAGCTTAGTACCGGGGGACACTGAAGCTTTCTTT

clone size: NA
J gene: TRBJ1-5
V gene: TRBV30
D gene: NA
CDR3 protein: CAWSAILGGGQPQHF
CDR3 DNA: TGTGCCTGGAGTGCTATCTTGGGGGGCGGACAGCCCCAGCATTTT

clone size: NA
J gene: TRBJ2-2
V gene: TRBV6-5
D gene: NA
CDR3 protein: CASRSGLANTGELFF
CDR3 DNA: TGTGCCAGCAGAAGCGGGCTCGCGAACACCGGGGAGCTGTTTTTT

clone size: NA
J gene: TRBJ1-5
V gene: TRBV18
D gene: TRBD1
CDR3 protein: CASSPRQGGSQPQHF
CDR3 DNA: TGTGCCAGCTCACCACGACAGGGGGGGAGTCAGCCCCAGCATTTT

clone size: once
J gene: TRBJ2-1
V gene: TRBV10-3
D gene: NA
CDR3 protein: CATTGKRYNEQFF
CDR3 DNA: TGTGCCACAACAGGGAAACGATACAATGAGCAGTTCTTC

clone size: NA
J gene: TRBJ2-7
V gene: TRBV24-1
D gene: NA
CDR3 protein: CATSDFRGPYEQYF
CDR3 DNA: TGTGCCACCAGTGATTTTAGGGGACCCTACGAGCAGTACTTC

clone size: NA
J gene: TRBJ1-1
V gene: TRBV28
D gene: NA
CDR3 protein: CASTEPMNTEAFF
CDR3 DNA: TGTGCCAGCACCGAGCCCATGAACACTGAAGCTTTCTTT

clone size: NA
J gene: TRBJ1-5
V gene: TRBV7-6
D gene: NA
CDR3 protein: CASSLDARRDQPQHF
CDR3 DNA: TGTGCCAGCAGCTTAGACGCCCGAAGGGATCAGCCCCAGCATTTT

clone size: once
J gene: TRBJ1-5
V gene: TRBV6-5
D gene: TRBD1
CDR3 protein: CASSFAQGRNQPQHF
CDR3 DNA: TGTGCCAGCAGTTTCGCACAGGGGCGCAATCAGCCCCAGCATTTT

clone size: NA
J gene: TRBJ2-1
V gene: TRBV30
D gene: NA
CDR3 protein: CAWSVDLQQAEQFF
CDR3 DNA: TGTGCCTGGAGTGTAGATTTGCAGCAGGCTGAGCAGTTCTTC